The 11 T cell receptor beta chains in this list originate from one sample, sequenced in a study of regulatory T cells in long-lasting Graves disease. Time point indicated: newly diagnosed GD, antithyroid drugs for less than 3 months. Scientists built the TCR library using RNA that was extracted from PBMCs. The authors built TCR beta libraries using iRepertoire HTBI primers and Arm-PCR of CDR3 regions. TCRdb reanalysed the multiplex PCR reads using MiXCR and keeps one entry per CDR3 protein. The table lists some 240,000 distinct CDR3 sequences, less than 20% of them singletons. Another study also made use of these data, one on T cells in Graves' hyperthyroidism and ophthalmopathy.

The specimen comprised peripheral blood mononuclear cells (PBMCs), sampled at new diagnosis, from a patient treated with antithyroid drugs. These receptor sequences come from a woman younger than 45 with Graves disease.

This clonotype was found many times. The J gene is TRBJ2-3, the V gene TRBV5-1; TRBD2 aligns across 14 bases. The J segment lost 4 bases and the V segment lost 4 bases, leaving 5 bases of the junction unmatched. Germline CDR1 and CDR2: SGHRS and YFSETQ. CDR3 length equals 16 residues. The CDR3 protein is CASSAGLAGAPDTQYF. The DNA for the CDR3 is TGCGCCAGCAGCGCGGGACTAGCGGGAGCCCCAGATACGCAGTATTTT.

This clonotype showed up many times. The chain employs TRBV9 and TRBJ2-1, with a weak D call TRBD1 (6 bases). The V end was cut by 4 bases, the J end by 3 bases, with 17 bases between. Germline assignment: CDR1 SGDLS and CDR2 YYNGEE. The CDR3 sequence is 16 residues long. CDR3 in amino acids: CASSPFLEGVYNEQFF. The CDR3 region has the DNA TGTGCCAGCAGCCCATTCCTAGAGGGGGTCTACAATGAGCAGTTCTTC.

The table lists this clonotype with many counts. This rearrangement joins TRBV6-1 to TRBJ1-5; TRBD1 might be the D (5 bases). The V gene's germline CDR1 is MNHNS and CDR2 SASEGT. CDR3 length: 14 amino acids. Deletions cut 7 bases from V and 1 base from J, with 11 bases between. As DNA, the CDR3 is TGTGCCAGCACCCCATGGGGGAGCAATCAGCCCCAGCATTTT. Amino acid sequence: CASTPWGSNQPQHF.

This clonotype was seen just once. The chain uses TRBV2 and TRBJ2-3, with D tentatively TRBD2 (5 bases). The CDR3 has 12 residues. The V end was cut by 7 bases, the J end by 4 bases, with 9 bases between. Germline CDR1 is SNHLY and CDR2 is FYNNEI. The DNA of the CDR3 is TGTGCCAGCACTCTGAGGGCAGATACGCAGTATTTT. Amino acids: CASTLRADTQYF. Combining the CDR3 with reference TRBV2 and TRBJ2-3 gives the whole variable domain EPEVTQTPSHQVTQMGQEVILRCVPISNHLYFYWYRQILGQKVEFLVSFYNNEISEKSEIFDDQFSVERPDGSNFTLKIRSTKLEDSAMYFCASTLRADTQYFGPGTRLTVL.

V and J are TRBV7-9 and TRBJ2-2; 7 positions agree with TRBD2. The V gene's germline CDR1 is SEHNR and CDR2 FQNEAQ (reference sequence). The V and J ends lost 5 bases and 6 bases, in that order; junction bases with no gene match: 12. This CDR3 comprises 16 residues. CDR3 protein: CASSPSGGIGAGELFF. The CDR3 region has the DNA TGTGCCAGCAGCCCCTCCGGGGGGATAGGGGCCGGGGAGCTGTTTTTT.

This clonotype appeared many times. V gene TRBV7-9 combines with J gene TRBJ2-3; the D is unclear. V lost 1 base to trimming and J lost 0 bases, with 5 bases between them. CDR3 size: 14 residues. Germline CDR1 SEHNR, CDR2 FQNEAQ (reference sequence). CDR3 region: CASSLEASTDTQYF. The CDR3 nucleotides read TGTGCCAGCAGCTTAGAGGCCAGCACAGATACGCAGTATTTT.

This clonotype was found many times. Written as DNA, the CDR3 is TGTGCCAGCAGTGGAAGGAGGGGGACAGCCTCCTCTGAAGCTTTCTTT. Encoded protein: CASSGRRGTASSEAFF. V gene TRBV6-1 combines with J gene TRBJ1-1; 7 positions match TRBD1. The CDR3 length is 16 residues. V was clipped by 4 bases and J by 6 bases; unmatched bases: 14. CDR1 is MNHNS, CDR2 SASEGT, per germline.

The sample holds many counts of this clonotype. This chain joins TRBV29-1 and TRBJ1-1; maybe TRBD1 (6 bases). With 2 bases removed from V and 5 bases from J, the gap between germline ends came to 12 bases. The germline gives CDR1 SQVTM, CDR2 ANQGSEA. This CDR3 comprises 13 residues. CDR3 coding DNA: TGCAGCGTTGAACCACAGGGTTGGACTGAAGCTTTCTTT. Its translation: CSVEPQGWTEAFF.

This clonotype has at least ten counts. The rearrangement uses TRBV28 and TRBJ2-7; 9 nucleotides match TRBD1. The length of the CDR3 is 14 residues. From germline, CDR1 is MDHEN and CDR2 SYDVKM. The junction had 8 bases not matched to a gene; V was cut back by 7 bases and J by 4 bases. The DNA of the CDR3 is TGTGCCAGCAAACCGGGACAGGGTTCATACGAGCAGTACTTC. It is translated as CASKPGQGSYEQYF.

This clonotype was seen ten or more times. The CDR3 spells CSARRGEQPQHF. The CDR3 DNA follows: TGCAGTGCTAGAAGGGGAGAGCAGCCCCAGCATTTT. The chain joins TRBV20-1 to TRBJ1-5, with D perhaps matching TRBD1 (5 bases). V lost 2 bases, J lost 7 bases, and 9 bases lay in between. Germline CDR1 and CDR2: DFQATT and SNEGSKA (reference sequence). There are 12 residues in the CDR3.

The chain couples TRBV20-1 to TRBJ1-1; tentatively, D is TRBD1 (6 bases). The V end was cut by 6 bases, the J end by 7 bases, with 12 bases between. Germline assignment: CDR1 DFQATT and CDR2 SNEGSKA (reference sequence). This CDR3 region has 11 residues. DNA of the CDR3: TGCAGTGCCTCCTCAGGGGTTGAAGCTTTCTTT. Translated: CSASSGVEAFF.